This T cell receptor (beta chain) was recovered during a study of T cell repertoires and HLA-DP antigens. In germline, CDR1 is MNHNS, CDR2 SASEGT. The CDR3 has 17 residues. V was trimmed by 4 bases and J by 0 bases, leaving 13 bases between them. Sequenced by immunoSEQ multiplex PCR; TCRdb stores in-frame clones only, minus some. The sample includes about 110,000 clones, more than 85% seen only once; the top ten take over 0.25%. With regard to this clone: Its target is unknown.

The TCR sequence derives from a woman aged 18-35 years in good health and CMV-seronegative. The sequenced material came from CD4+ T cells from PBMCs. The chain recombines TRBV6-1 with TRBJ2-6; D is unclear. DNA of the CDR3: TGTGCCAGCAGTGGAAGGACCCTAAGCTCTGGGGCCAACGTCCTGACTTTC. Amino acid sequence: CASSGRTLSSGANVLTF.